This TCR beta chain was sequenced during a study of identical twins. Notes on the study in general: Fewer insertions characterized abundant cord blood beta clonotypes, whereas memory repertoires showed none. Invariant cells of the MAIT and iNKT types might have partly distorted the zero-insertion analyses. Some out-of-frame alpha sequences were shared by twins, and these showed excess low generation probability.

Template switching added a universal primer binding site, and final cDNA carried unique molecular identifiers. Via MiXCR, TCRdb re-called the 5' RACE reads, giving one row per CDR3 protein. The sample lists 1.5 million to 2 million distinct CDR3 sequences, 25% to 35% occurring once. Comment on this clonotype: Its antigen remains unknown.

With 6 bases removed from V and 5 bases from J, the gap between germline ends came to 14 bases. Germline V CDR1 and CDR2: DFQATT, SNEGSKA (reference sequence). This CDR3 comprises 13 residues. The specimen was cord blood. J is TRBJ2-1 and V is TRBV20-1; TRBD2 is a possible D gene (5 bases). The receptor's source is a newborn girl in good health. Here the CDR3 DNA reads TGCAGTGCACCGGACTCTACAGACAATGAGCAGTTCTTC. Translation: CSAPDSTDNEQFF.